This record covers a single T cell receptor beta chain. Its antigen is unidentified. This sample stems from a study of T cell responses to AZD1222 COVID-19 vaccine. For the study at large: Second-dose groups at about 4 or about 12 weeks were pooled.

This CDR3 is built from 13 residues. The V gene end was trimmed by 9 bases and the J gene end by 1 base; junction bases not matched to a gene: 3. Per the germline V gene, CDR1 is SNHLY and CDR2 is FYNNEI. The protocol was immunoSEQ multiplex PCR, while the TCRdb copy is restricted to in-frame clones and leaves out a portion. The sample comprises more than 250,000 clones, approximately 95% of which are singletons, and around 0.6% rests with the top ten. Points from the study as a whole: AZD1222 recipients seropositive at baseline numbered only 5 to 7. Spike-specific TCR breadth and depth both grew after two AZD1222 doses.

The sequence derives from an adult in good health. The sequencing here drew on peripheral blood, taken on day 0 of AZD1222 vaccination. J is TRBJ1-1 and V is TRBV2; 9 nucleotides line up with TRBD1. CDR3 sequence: CASEGQGNTEAFF. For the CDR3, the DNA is TGTGCCAGTGAGGGACAGGGGAACACTGAAGCTTTCTTT.